This note documents a single TCR beta chain sequence. CDR1 and CDR2 (germline): SQVTM, ANQGSEA. Deletions cut 6 bases from V and 1 base from J, with 6 bases between. The CDR3 totals 11 residues. The data stem from a study of T cell changes during pregnancy in multiple sclerosis. Sequencing was performed with immunoSEQ multiplex PCR; in TCRdb, only in-frame clones are kept and a portion is missing. The table shows 65,000 to 85,000 clones, with roughly 90% occurring only once. The sequence was collected from a female donor in good health, enrolled as a control in a pregnancy study. This rearrangement joins TRBV29-1 to TRBJ1-1, with D possibly being TRBD1 (6 bases). This specimen consisted of peripheral blood, obtained in the first trimester of pregnancy. The chain's CDR3 is CSVGQNTEAFF. As DNA, the CDR3 is TGCAGCGTGGGACAGAACACTGAAGCTTTCTTT. The variable domain in full, with the rest retrieved from reference TRBV29-1 and TRBJ1-1, is SAVISQKPSRDICQRGTSLTIQCQVDSQVTMMFWYRQQPGQSLTLIATANQGSEATYESGFVIDKFPISRPNLTFSTLTVSNMSPEDSSIYLCSVGQNTEAFFGQGTRLTVV.